This T cell receptor (beta chain) appears in the sequencing data of a study of shared clonotypes between healthy human individuals. Genomic DNA belonging to each subset was distributed in equal measure over several immunoSEQ plates. Original data processing: From ImmunoSEQ came sequences covering only the junction and carrying no quality scores, so filtering differed. Sequencing used immunoSEQ multiplex PCR; TCRdb keeps in-frame clones, though not all of them. V and J calls and clone size are as listed in that table; D and trimming were resolved from the DNA. The sample lists some 660,000 clones; around 73% were seen once. The study enrolled healthy HIV-negative adults without recent acute infections or vaccinations as donors. The study drew all its donors from Caucasian adults living in Nashville, Tennessee. The V gene's germline CDR1 is MDHEN and CDR2 SYDVKM. The trim removed 6 bases at V and 3 bases at J, leaving 6 bases unmatched. This CDR3 has 14 amino acids.

The chain uses TRBV28 and TRBJ2-5, with 8 bases identical to TRBD1. Specimen: memory CD4+ T cells sorted from blood. Sample subset: CD45RA-negative fraction. The TCR comes from a woman in her twenties or thirties in good health. DNA of the CDR3: TGTGCCAGCAGCCCTTGGACAGGGAAAGAGACCCAGTACTTC. Its protein is CASSPWTGKETQYF.